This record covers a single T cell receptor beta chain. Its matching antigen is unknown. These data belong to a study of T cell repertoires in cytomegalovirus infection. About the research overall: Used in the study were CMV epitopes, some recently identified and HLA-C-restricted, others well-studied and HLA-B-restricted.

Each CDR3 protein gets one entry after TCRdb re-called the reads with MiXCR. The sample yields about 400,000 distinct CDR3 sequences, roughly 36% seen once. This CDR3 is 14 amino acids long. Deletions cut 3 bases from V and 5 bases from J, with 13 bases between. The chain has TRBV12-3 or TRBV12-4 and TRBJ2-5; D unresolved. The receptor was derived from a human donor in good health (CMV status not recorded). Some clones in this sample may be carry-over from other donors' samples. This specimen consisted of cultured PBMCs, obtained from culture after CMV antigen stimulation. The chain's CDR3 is CASSFVGSLETQYF. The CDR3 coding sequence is TGTGCCAGCAGTTTCGTCGGCAGCCTGGAGACCCAGTACTTC.